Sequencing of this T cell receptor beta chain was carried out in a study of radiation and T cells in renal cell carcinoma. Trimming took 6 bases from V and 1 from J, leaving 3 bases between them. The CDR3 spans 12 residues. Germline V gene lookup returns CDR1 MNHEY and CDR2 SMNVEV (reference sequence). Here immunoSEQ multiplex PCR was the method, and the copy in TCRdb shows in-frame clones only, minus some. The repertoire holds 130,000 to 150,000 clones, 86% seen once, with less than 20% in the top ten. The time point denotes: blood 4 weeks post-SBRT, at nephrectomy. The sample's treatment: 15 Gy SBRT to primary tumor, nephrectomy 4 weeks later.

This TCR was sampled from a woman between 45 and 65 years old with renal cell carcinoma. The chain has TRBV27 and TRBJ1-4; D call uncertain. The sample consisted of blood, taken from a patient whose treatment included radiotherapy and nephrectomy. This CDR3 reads CASSRTNEKLFF. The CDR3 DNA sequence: TGTGCCAGCAGCCGAACTAATGAAAAACTGTTTTTT.